The 16 T cell receptor beta chains in this list originate from one sample, sequenced in a study of T cell responses to AZD1222 COVID-19 vaccine. This table comes from immunoSEQ multiplex PCR, and its TCRdb copy is limited to in-frame clones, with some not included. The sample records 130,000 to 150,000 clones, 75% to 90% being singletons. The sequencing used peripheral blood, collected on day 0 of MenACWY control vaccination. The receptor set was obtained from an adult in good health.

CDR3 DNA: TGTGCCAGCTCACCACCGGAGGGAAACATTCAGTACTTC. Translating it yields CASSPPEGNIQYF. The chain uses TRBV18 and TRBJ2-4; the D gene is possibly TRBD2 (6 bases). Trimming shortened V by 0 bases and J by 6 bases, and 6 bases separated the two germline ends. Germline loops: CDR1 KGHSH, CDR2 LQKENI. This CDR3 is built from 13 residues.

The chain has TRBV11-3 and TRBJ2-2, with 11 bases identical to TRBD1. V lost 5 bases to trimming and J lost 6 bases; unmatched junction nucleotides: 2. Looked up from germline, CDR1 is SGHNT and CDR2 is YENEEA. The CDR3 runs 14 residues. The CDR3 reads CASSQGQGAGELFF. CDR3 in DNA: TGTGCCAGCAGCCAGGGACAGGGGGCCGGGGAGCTGTTTTTT.

This chain links TRBV3-1 (or the pseudogene TRBV3-2) with TRBJ1-2, with TRBD1 matching 7 bases. The V gene end was trimmed by 1 base and the J gene end by 4 bases; junction bases not matched to a gene: 3. This CDR3 is built from 14 residues. Germline V gene lookup returns CDR1 LGHDT and CDR2 YNNKEL (reference sequence). In DNA form, the CDR3 reads TGTGCCAGCAGCCAAGCAGGGGGAATCTATGGCTACACCTTC. It translates to CASSQAGGIYGYTF.

The rearrangement joins TRBV29-1 to TRBJ2-2, with 8 bases identical to TRBD2. Trimming cost V 7 bases and J 2 bases; bases outside gene matches: 9. CDR3 length: 15 residues. Germline values: CDR1 SQVTM, CDR2 ANQGSEA. CDR3 coding DNA: TGCAGCGGAGTTAGCGGGGCACTAAACACCGGGGAGCTGTTTTTT. Translating gives CSGVSGALNTGELFF.

This chain joins TRBV30 and TRBJ2-1, with D possibly matching TRBD1 (5 bases). This CDR3 has 14 amino acids. Trimming took off 0 bases at V and 9 bases at J, with 15 bases between the two ends. CDR1 is GTSNPN, CDR2 SVGIG, per germline (reference sequence). The CDR3: CAWSVSPGKFEQFF. CDR3 nucleotides: TGTGCCTGGAGTGTAAGTCCAGGGAAGTTTGAGCAGTTCTTC.

The chain joins TRBV5-4 to TRBJ2-1; D possibly corresponds to TRBD2 (6 bases). Looked up from germline, CDR1 is SGHNT and CDR2 is YYREEE (reference sequence). The CDR3 has 15 amino acids. Trimming stripped 0 bases from V and 9 bases from J, with 16 bases between. As DNA, the CDR3 is TGTGCCAGCAGCTTGGCGGCGGGGCTAGCTGGTGAGCAGTTCTTC. This codes for CASSLAAGLAGEQFF.

This clone has just one count. The CDR3 sequence: CATSDPRVVGHEQYV. CDR3 nucleotides: TGTGCCACCAGTGATCCGCGGGTTGTGGGCCACGAGCAGTACGTC. V gene TRBV24-1 combines with J gene TRBJ2-7; maybe TRBD2 (5 bases). Trimming cost V 3 bases and J 5 bases, with 16 bases left between them. The V gene's germline CDR1 is KGHDR and CDR2 SFDVKD. This CDR3 contains 15 residues.

This clone was seen a few times. V is TRBV10-1 and J is TRBJ1-4; D ambiguous. CDR1 and CDR2 from the germline V gene are WNHNN and SYGVQD (reference sequence). There are 15 residues in the CDR3. V was clipped by 6 bases and J by 3 bases, with 14 bases between them. The CDR3 DNA follows: TGCGCCAGCAGAAAACGGGTTGAGGCTAATGAAAAACTGTTTTTT. Residues: CASRKRVEANEKLFF.

In this sample, this clone turned up once. The rearrangement joins TRBV15 to TRBJ2-7; D is undetermined. Germline assignment: CDR1 LNHNV and CDR2 YYDKDF (reference sequence). CDR3 size: 13 residues. Trimming took off 0 bases at V and 3 bases at J, with 6 bases between the two ends. The CDR3 nucleotides read TGTGCCACCAGCAGAGATGTCGGCTACGAGCAGTACTTC. Protein product: CATSRDVGYEQYF.

This clone has just one count. This chain links TRBV21-1 with TRBJ2-1. TRBV21-1 is designated a pseudogene. The CDR3 loop spans 18 amino acids. The CDR3 loop reads CASSKADTGPEIYNEQFF. Here the CDR3 DNA reads TGTGCCAGCAGCAAAGCGGATACCGGACCCGAGATTTACAATGAGCAGTTCTTC.

The chain carries TRBV19 and TRBJ1-5; 7 nucleotides agree with TRBD1. CDR3 length: 14 amino acids. J was trimmed by 3 bases and V by 6 bases; bases with no gene match: 5. CDR1 is LNHDA and CDR2 is SQIVND in the germline V gene (reference sequence). DNA of the CDR3: TGTGCCAGTAGGGTCGGGACAGACAATCAGCCCCAGCATTTT. It translates to CASRVGTDNQPQHF.

DNA for the CDR3: TGTGCCAGCAGCCAAGATCCTCGGGGCCTGACCAAGACCCAGTACTTC. Its protein is CASSQDPRGLTKTQYF. The gene calls are TRBV3-1 (or the pseudogene TRBV3-2) and TRBJ2-5; the D call may be TRBD1 or TRBD2 (5 bases each). The V and J ends lost 0 bases and 6 bases respectively, with 17 bases between them. CDR1 and CDR2 (germline): LGHDT, YNNKEL (reference sequence). CDR3 length: 16 amino acids.

This clone was seen a handful of times. The V gene is TRBV9, the J gene TRBJ2-2, with a weak D call TRBD2 (5 bases). Trimming pared 4 bases from V and 0 bases from J, leaving 13 bases between. In germline, CDR1 is SGDLS, CDR2 YYNGEE. The CDR3 is made up of 16 amino acids. DNA for the CDR3: TGTGCCAGCAGCCCCAACGTGGGAGCGAACACCGGGGAGCTGTTTTTT. It translates to CASSPNVGANTGELFF.

This CDR3 reads CASSLGLAGGPGTGELFF. The CDR3 nucleotides are TGTGCCAGCAGCTTAGGACTAGCGGGGGGGCCGGGCACCGGGGAGCTGTTTTTT. The rearrangement links TRBV7-6 to TRBJ2-2, with 14 positions matching TRBD2. CDR1 and CDR2 (germline): SGHVS, FNYEAQ. The V segment lost 1 base and the J segment 4 bases; nucleotides outside the gene matches: 5. The CDR3 is 18 residues long.

The V and J genes are TRBV3-1 (or the pseudogene TRBV3-2) and TRBJ1-5; D might be TRBD1 (6 bases). Germline CDR1 and CDR2: LGHDT and YNNKEL (reference sequence). This CDR3 is built from 13 residues. Deletions cut 1 base from V and 7 bases from J, with 8 bases between. CDR3 DNA sequence: TGTGCCAGCAGCCAAGTCAGGGGACAGCCCCAGCATTTT. The encoded protein is CASSQVRGQPQHF.

The chain carries TRBV14 and TRBJ1-1; 7 positions agree with TRBD1. V lost 4 bases, J lost 5 bases, and 7 bases stayed unmatched. The V gene's germline CDR1 is SGHDN and CDR2 FVKESK. There are 14 residues in the CDR3. CDR3 DNA sequence: TGTGCCAGCAGCCCGCAGGGGGGAGGGACTGAAGCTTTCTTT. Translating gives CASSPQGGGTEAFF. Filled out from reference TRBV14 and TRBJ1-1, the complete variable domain reads EAGVTQFPSHSVIEKGQTVTLRCDPISGHDNLYWYRRVMGKEIKFLLHFVKESKQDESGMPNNRFLAERTGGTYSTLKVQPAELEDSGVYFCASSPQGGGTEAFFGQGTRLTVV.